This TCR beta chain was recorded in a study of blood T cell repertoires in COVID-19. Germline assignment: CDR1 MNHNY and CDR2 SVGAGI (reference sequence). CDR3 length equals 16 residues. Trimming took off 2 bases at V and 0 bases at J, with 14 bases between the two ends. Profiling relied on immunoSEQ multiplex PCR, and the TCRdb table lists in-frame clones only, not all of them. The data contain approximately 140,000 clones, about 82% of them seen just once; the ten biggest clones take up about 3.1%. The sequenced sample consisted of peripheral blood. This chain links TRBV6-6 with TRBJ2-7; maybe TRBD1 (6 bases). This TCR derives from a middle-aged woman with active or convalescent COVID-19. The CDR3 bases are TGTGCCAGCAGTTACGGGGGTCGGACAGCCTCCTACGAGCAGTACTTC. Translated, it gives CASSYGGRTASYEQYF.